Sequencing of this TCR beta chain was carried out in a study of T cell responses to AZD1222 COVID-19 vaccine. This clone was counted once. Its antigen is unknown. Study observations and caveats: It was only a handful of AZD1222 recipients who were seropositive at baseline. Once two AZD1222 doses were given, Spike-specific TCR breadth and depth went up. Of spike-specific TCRs, nearly half reportedly target regions left unmutated in variants.

Produced via immunoSEQ multiplex PCR; TCRdb's table is partial and in-frame only. The sample contains about 180,000 clones, about 86% of which appear only once. This clonotype was sampled from an adult in good health. This sample comprised peripheral blood, obtained on day 0 of AZD1222 vaccination.

The CDR3 DNA reads TGTGCCAGCAGGGATGACAGGGCATTGAGCTACACCTTC. Translated: CASRDDRALSYTF. The rearrangement links TRBV2 to TRBJ1-2; 7 bases fit TRBD1. Germline V gene lookup returns CDR1 SNHLY and CDR2 FYNNEI. V trimming: 6 bases; J trimming: 9 bases; junction bases outside the gene matches: 10. This CDR3 has 13 residues.